The 23 T cell receptor beta chains below all came from one sample that was sequenced in a study of T cells after yellow fever vaccination. From the 5' RACE reads, TCRdb called clonotypes with MiXCR, one entry per CDR3 protein. Here the sample spans around 72,000 distinct CDR3 sequences, more than 5.5% being singletons. Sequencing used CD8+ T cells sorted from PBMCs, obtained 9 to 10 days after the first yellow fever vaccination. These receptors originate from a man between 18 and 29 years old who received the YFV17D yellow fever vaccine.

This clonotype was seen at least ten times. The J gene is TRBJ2-5, the V gene TRBV7-9; tentatively, D is TRBD1 (6 bases). The CDR3 covers 13 residues. V was clipped by 5 bases and J by 5 bases, with 12 bases between them. Germline V gene data show CDR1 as SEHNR and CDR2 as FQNEAQ (reference sequence). The CDR3 nucleotides read TGTGCCAGCAGCCGGAGTAGGGGGGAGACCCAGTACTTC. This sequence encodes CASSRSRGETQYF. Filled out from reference TRBV7-9 and TRBJ2-5, the complete variable domain reads DTGVSQNPRHKITKRGQNVTFRCDPISEHNRLYWYRQTLGQGPEFLTYFQNEAQLEKSRLLSDRFSAERPKGSFSTLEIQRTEQGDSAMYLCASSRSRGETQYFGPGTRLLVL.

The genes are TRBV19 and TRBJ2-3; weak D call: TRBD2 (5 bases). Germline V gene sequence: CDR1 LNHDA, CDR2 SQIVND (reference sequence). The CDR3 is made up of 12 amino acids. V was cut by 3 bases and J by 10 bases, with 11 bases left in between. DNA of the CDR3: TGTGCCAGTAGTATCCCCGGGGATGCGCAGTATTTT. Protein: CASSIPGDAQYF.

The V call is TRBV6-2 or TRBV6-3, the J call TRBJ2-6, with 10 bases aligning to TRBD2. CDR3 size: 17 residues. The V gene end was trimmed by 8 bases and the J gene end by 3 bases; junction bases not matched to a gene: 10. The germline CDR1 and CDR2 sequences are MNHEY and SVGEGT. DNA for the CDR3: TGTGCCAGCTCGTCCAGCGGGGGGGTCTTTGGGGCCAACGTCCTGACTTTC. It translates to CASSSSGGVFGANVLTF.

This sequence joins TRBV7-9 and TRBJ1-4, with 9 bases fitting TRBD1. Trimming removed 6 bases from V and 7 bases from J; junction bases left unmatched: 6. The CDR3 is 14 residues long. Per the germline V gene, CDR1 is SEHNR and CDR2 is FQNEAQ (reference sequence). The CDR3 DNA reads as TGTGCCAGCAGGGGACAGGGTTCGCGTGAAAAACTGTTTTTT. Its translation is CASRGQGSREKLFF.

The rearrangement uses TRBV28 and TRBJ2-7; no definite D call. This CDR3 is 14 amino acids long. V shed 4 bases and J shed 3 bases, with 13 bases lying between them. CDR1 is MDHEN and CDR2 is SYDVKM in the germline V gene. CDR3 region: CASSSPQVDYEQYV. CDR3 DNA sequence: TGTGCCAGCAGTTCCCCGCAGGTCGACTACGAGCAGTACGTC.

This clonotype was seen ten or more times. The V gene is TRBV7-8, the J gene TRBJ2-4; the D is unclear. Trimming stripped 5 bases from V and 6 bases from J, with 17 bases between. In germline, CDR1 is SGHVS, CDR2 FQNEAQ. This CDR3 spans 15 amino acids. For the CDR3, the DNA is TGTGCCAGCAGCCCCAAAGCCCAGCCGAGAAACATTCAGTACTTC. Translated, it gives CASSPKAQPRNIQYF.

This clonotype was seen many times. The chain has TRBV29-1 and TRBJ2-7; no reliable D call. The CDR3 has 11 residues. In germline, CDR1 is SQVTM, CDR2 ANQGSEA. The V end lost 8 bases, the J end lost 2 bases, and 10 bases lay between the germline ends. The DNA for the CDR3 is TGCAGCTTCGAGACCGCCTACGAGCAGTACTTC. Residues: CSFETAYEQYF.

On this clonotype: Since a much larger clone is just one base distant, this may be a read error. A read error is likely, as this CDR3 ends without the conserved phenylalanine or tryptophan. This chain connects TRBV7-8 to TRBJ2-7; D uncertain. CDR3 length: 13 residues. Germline CDR1 and CDR2: SGHVS and FQNEAQ. CDR3 bases: TGTGTCAGCAGCTTAATGAACCTTTACGAGCAGTACCTC. The encoded protein is CVSSLMNLYEQYL.

This clonotype came up a few times. This chain uses TRBV27 with TRBJ2-1; D tentatively fits TRBD1 or TRBD2 (5 bases each). Trimming left V 5 bases short and J 3 bases short, with 11 bases between. There are 14 residues in the CDR3. Germline V CDR1 and CDR2: MNHEY, SMNVEV (reference sequence). The CDR3 spells CASSARDGYNEQFF. DNA for the CDR3: TGTGCCAGCAGTGCCCGGGACGGCTACAATGAGCAGTTCTTC.

This clonotype was recorded many times. The chain couples TRBV27 to TRBJ2-7; 7 bases fit TRBD1. The CDR3 spans 14 residues. V lost 3 bases, J lost 0 bases, and 2 bases stayed unmatched. Looked up from germline, CDR1 is MNHEY and CDR2 is SMNVEV (reference sequence). The CDR3 DNA reads as TGTGCCAGCAGTTTCCGGACAGGCTCCTACGAGCAGTACTTC. Protein: CASSFRTGSYEQYF.

Only a few counts were recorded for this clonotype. This sequence joins TRBV13 and TRBJ2-2; 9 bases map to TRBD1. The trim removed 3 bases at V and 5 bases at J, leaving 7 bases unmatched. The CDR3 contains 16 residues. Germline CDR1 reads PRHDT; CDR2 reads FYEKMQ (reference sequence). This chain's CDR3 is CASSFRDRVRTGELFF. DNA for the CDR3: TGTGCCAGCAGCTTTCGGGACAGGGTACGGACCGGGGAGCTGTTTTTT. The whole variable domain, filled in from reference TRBV13 and TRBJ2-2, reads AAGVIQSPRHLIKEKRETATLKCYPIPRHDTVYWYQQGPGQDPQFLISFYEKMQSDKGSIPDRFSAQQFSDYHSELNMSSLELGDSALYFCASSFRDRVRTGELFFGEGSRLTVL.

The table lists this clonotype with many counts. The chain uses TRBV27 and TRBJ2-1; unclear D gene. The CDR3 has 14 residues. V gave up 5 bases and J gave up 2 bases, with 10 bases separating them. The V gene's germline CDR1 is MNHEY and CDR2 SMNVEV (reference sequence). CDR3 sequence: CASSVSGTYNEQFF. In DNA, the CDR3 is TGTGCCAGCAGTGTCTCAGGAACCTACAATGAGCAGTTCTTC.

This clonotype has ten or more counts. The gene calls are TRBV7-9 and TRBJ2-3; no clear D gene. V lost 1 base and J lost 2, with 10 bases in between. Germline V lookup: CDR1 SEHNR, CDR2 FQNEAQ (reference sequence). CDR3 length equals 15 residues. The chain's CDR3 is CASSLDLEPTDTQYF. The DNA for the CDR3 is TGTGCCAGCAGCTTAGATCTAGAGCCCACAGATACGCAGTATTTT. The full variable domain, completed using reference TRBV7-9 and TRBJ2-3, is DTGVSQNPRHKITKRGQNVTFRCDPISEHNRLYWYRQTLGQGPEFLTYFQNEAQLEKSRLLSDRFSAERPKGSFSTLEIQRTEQGDSAMYLCASSLDLEPTDTQYFGPGTRLTVL.

This clonotype has a count of ten or more. This sequence joins TRBV6-2 or TRBV6-3 and TRBJ1-5, with D maybe TRBD1 (5 bases). Looked up from germline, CDR1 is MNHEY and CDR2 is SVGEGT. The CDR3 is 13 amino acids. V was shortened by 5 bases and J by 6 bases, with 11 bases between the two germline ends. CDR3 sequence reads: CASSGALGQPQHF. The CDR3 DNA sequence: TGTGCCAGCAGTGGGGCTCTTGGTCAGCCCCAGCATTTT.

The chain couples TRBV7-6 to TRBJ1-3, with D unclear. V was shortened by 1 base and J by 1 base, with 5 bases between the two germline ends. Germline V gives CDR1 SGHVS, CDR2 FNYEAQ. The CDR3 covers 14 residues. The CDR3 region is CASSLEPSGNTIYF. In DNA, the CDR3 is TGTGCCAGCAGCTTAGAACCATCTGGAAACACCATATATTTT.

The sample holds a few counts of this clonotype. The chain combines TRBV24-1 with TRBJ2-5, with 12 bases identical to TRBD1. J gave up 5 bases and V 4 bases, and 10 bases lay outside the gene matches. CDR3 length equals 17 residues. CDR1 KGHDR and CDR2 SFDVKD come from the germline V gene. CDR3 amino acids: CATSDRDRGRVRETQYF. The DNA for the CDR3 is TGTGCCACCAGTGACAGGGACAGGGGGCGGGTCCGGGAGACCCAGTACTTC.

This clonotype occurred once. The chain couples TRBV30 to TRBJ1-5, with 7 bases fitting TRBD1. CDR1 is GTSNPN and CDR2 is SVGIG in the germline V gene (reference sequence). The V and J ends lost 3 bases and 0 bases, in that order; junction bases with no gene match: 2. This CDR3 comprises 14 residues. CDR3 bases: TGTGCCTGGAGCGGACAGGATAGCAATCAGCCCCAGCATTTT. Protein sequence: CAWSGQDSNQPQHF.

This rearrangement joins TRBV6-2 or TRBV6-3 to TRBJ2-7; 8 nucleotides match TRBD1. Trimming took 6 bases from V and 5 from J; bases not matched to a gene: 6. The CDR3 length is 13 residues. Germline V gene sequence: CDR1 MNHEY, CDR2 SVGEGT. The CDR3 sequence: CASRAGQGDEQYV. CDR3 nucleotides: TGTGCCAGCAGGGCAGGACAGGGAGACGAGCAGTACGTC.

This clonotype showed up many times. This chain joins TRBV6-5 and TRBJ1-2; D ambiguous. Trimming cost V 5 bases and J 4 bases, with 8 bases left between them. Germline V CDR1 and CDR2: MNHEY, SVGAGI. The CDR3 spans 12 residues. The CDR3 region is CASSPGVYGYTF. CDR3 in DNA: TGTGCCAGCAGTCCAGGCGTCTATGGCTACACCTTC.

This chain links TRBV6-2 or TRBV6-3 with TRBJ2-7; D gene ambiguous. V dropped 6 bases and J dropped 3 bases, with 6 bases sitting between them. This CDR3 spans 11 amino acids. Germline V gene sequence: CDR1 MNHEY, CDR2 SVGEGT. Here the CDR3 DNA reads TGTGCCAGCAGGTCCCTCTACGAGCAGTACTTC. Protein sequence: CASRSLYEQYF.

This clonotype was seen repeatedly, ten times or more. The V gene is TRBV5-1, the J gene TRBJ1-1; TRBD1 is a possible D gene (5 bases). V was cut by 2 bases and J by 5 bases, with 10 bases left in between. The CDR3 totals 13 residues. Per germline, CDR1 SGHRS and CDR2 YFSETQ. CDR3 loop: CASSFGGTTEAFF. The CDR3 nucleotides read TGCGCCAGCAGCTTTGGGGGAACAACTGAAGCTTTCTTT.

Ten or more counts support this clonotype. The V call is TRBV2, the J call TRBJ2-2; 7 bases align to TRBD1. Unmatched junction bases numbered 7, after V lost 8 bases and J lost 1 base. The CDR3 covers 15 residues. Germline CDR1 and CDR2: SNHLY and FYNNEI. CDR3 residues: CASVTGALNTGELFF. In DNA, the CDR3 is TGTGCCAGCGTAACAGGGGCACTGAACACCGGGGAGCTGTTTTTT.

The rearrangement uses TRBV7-2 and TRBJ1-2; 11 bases match TRBD1. This CDR3 spans 16 amino acids. The germline V gene encodes CDR1 SGHTA and CDR2 FQGNSA. With V trimmed by 4 bases and J by 6 bases, 10 bases remained unmatched. The CDR3: CASSSRLRDRGDGYTF. The CDR3 nucleotides read TGTGCCAGCAGCTCCCGGCTCCGGGACAGGGGGGATGGCTACACCTTC.